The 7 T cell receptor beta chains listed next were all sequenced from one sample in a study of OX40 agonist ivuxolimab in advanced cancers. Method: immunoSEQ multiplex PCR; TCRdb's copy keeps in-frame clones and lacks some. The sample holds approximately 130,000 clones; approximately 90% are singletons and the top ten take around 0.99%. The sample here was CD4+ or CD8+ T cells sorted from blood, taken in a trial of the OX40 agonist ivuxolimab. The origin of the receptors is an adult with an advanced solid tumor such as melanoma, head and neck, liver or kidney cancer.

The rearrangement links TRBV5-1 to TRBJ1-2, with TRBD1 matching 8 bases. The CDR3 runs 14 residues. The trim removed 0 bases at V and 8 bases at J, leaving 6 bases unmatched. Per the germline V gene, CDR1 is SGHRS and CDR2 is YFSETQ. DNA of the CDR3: TGCGCCAGCAGCTTGGGACAGGGGCTCCCAGGCTACACCTTC. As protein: CASSLGQGLPGYTF. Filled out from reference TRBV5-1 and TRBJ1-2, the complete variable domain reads KAGVTQTPRYLIKTRGQQVTLSCSPISGHRSVSWYQQTPGQGLQFLFEYFSETQRNKGNFPGRFSGRQFSNSRSEMNVSTLELGDSALYLCASSLGQGLPGYTFGSGTRLTVV.

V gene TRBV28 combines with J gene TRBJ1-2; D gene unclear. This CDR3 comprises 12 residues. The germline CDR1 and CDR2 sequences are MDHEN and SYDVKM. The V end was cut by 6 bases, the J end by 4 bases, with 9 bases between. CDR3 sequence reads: CASSQDSYGYTF. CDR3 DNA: TGTGCCAGCAGCCAGGATAGCTATGGCTACACCTTC.

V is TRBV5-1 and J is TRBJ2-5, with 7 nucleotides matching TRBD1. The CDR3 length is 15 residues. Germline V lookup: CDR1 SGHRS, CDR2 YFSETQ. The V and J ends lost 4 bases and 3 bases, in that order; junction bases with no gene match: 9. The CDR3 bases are TGCGCCAGCAGCCTTGCCCCGGGACAGAAAGAGACCCAGTACTTC. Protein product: CASSLAPGQKETQYF. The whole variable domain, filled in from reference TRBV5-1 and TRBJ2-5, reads KAGVTQTPRYLIKTRGQQVTLSCSPISGHRSVSWYQQTPGQGLQFLFEYFSETQRNKGNFPGRFSGRQFSNSRSEMNVSTLELGDSALYLCASSLAPGQKETQYFGPGTRLLVL.

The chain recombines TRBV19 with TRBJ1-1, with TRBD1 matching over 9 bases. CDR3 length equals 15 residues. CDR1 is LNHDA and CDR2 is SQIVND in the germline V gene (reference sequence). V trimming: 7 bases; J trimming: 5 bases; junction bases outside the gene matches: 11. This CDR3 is CASTLLGTGNTEAFF. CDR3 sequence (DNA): TGTGCCAGTACTCTTCTTGGGACAGGGAATACTGAAGCTTTCTTT.

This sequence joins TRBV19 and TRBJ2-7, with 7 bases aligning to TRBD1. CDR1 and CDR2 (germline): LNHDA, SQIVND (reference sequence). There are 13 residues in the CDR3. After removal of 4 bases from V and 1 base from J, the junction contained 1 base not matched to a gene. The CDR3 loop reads CASSTTGSYEQYF. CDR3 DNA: TGTGCCAGTAGTACGACAGGGTCCTACGAGCAGTACTTC.

The CDR3, as DNA: TGTGCCAGCAGTGAATATCTGGGGGATCACAATGAGCAGTTCTTC. Amino acids: CASSEYLGDHNEQFF. The chain recombines TRBV2 with TRBJ2-1; the D gene could be TRBD1 or TRBD2 (5 bases each). Germline CDR1 reads SNHLY; CDR2 reads FYNNEI. V was trimmed by 2 bases and J by 5 bases, leaving 13 bases between them. This CDR3 contains 15 residues. Together with reference TRBV2 and TRBJ2-1, the CDR3 gives the full variable domain: EPEVTQTPSHQVTQMGQEVILRCVPISNHLYFYWYRQILGQKVEFLVSFYNNEISEKSEIFDDQFSVERPDGSNFTLKIRSTKLEDSAMYFCASSEYLGDHNEQFFGPGTRLTVL.

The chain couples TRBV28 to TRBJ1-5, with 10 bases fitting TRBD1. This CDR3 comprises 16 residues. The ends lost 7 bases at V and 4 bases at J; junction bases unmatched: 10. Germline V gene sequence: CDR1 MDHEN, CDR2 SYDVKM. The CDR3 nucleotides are TGTGCCAGCAACCCACGAGGACAGGGGGGAAATCAGCCCCAGCATTTT. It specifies CASNPRGQGGNQPQHF.